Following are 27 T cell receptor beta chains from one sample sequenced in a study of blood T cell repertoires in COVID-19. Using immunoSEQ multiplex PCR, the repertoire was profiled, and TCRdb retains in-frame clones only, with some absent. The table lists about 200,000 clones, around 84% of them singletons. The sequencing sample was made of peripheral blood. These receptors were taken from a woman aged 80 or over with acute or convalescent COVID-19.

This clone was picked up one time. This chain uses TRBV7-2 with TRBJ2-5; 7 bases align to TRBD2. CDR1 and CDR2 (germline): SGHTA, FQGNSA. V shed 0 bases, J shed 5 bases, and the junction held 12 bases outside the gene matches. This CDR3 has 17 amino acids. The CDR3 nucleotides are TGTGCCAGCAGCTTAGCCCGGAGAGCGGGGCTGGGGGAGACCCAGTACTTC. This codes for CASSLARRAGLGETQYF.

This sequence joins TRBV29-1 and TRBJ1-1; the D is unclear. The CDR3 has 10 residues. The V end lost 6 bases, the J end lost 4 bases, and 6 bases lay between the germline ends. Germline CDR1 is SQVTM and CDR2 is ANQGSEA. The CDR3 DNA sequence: TGCAGCGTCCAGATCACTGAAGCTTTCTTT. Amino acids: CSVQITEAFF.

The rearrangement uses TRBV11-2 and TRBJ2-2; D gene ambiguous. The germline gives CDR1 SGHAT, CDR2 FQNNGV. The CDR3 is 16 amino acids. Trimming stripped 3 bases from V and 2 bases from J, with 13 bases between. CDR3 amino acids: CASSFLTGANTGELFF. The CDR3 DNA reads TGTGCCAGCAGCTTTTTGACGGGTGCCAACACCGGGGAGCTGTTTTTT.

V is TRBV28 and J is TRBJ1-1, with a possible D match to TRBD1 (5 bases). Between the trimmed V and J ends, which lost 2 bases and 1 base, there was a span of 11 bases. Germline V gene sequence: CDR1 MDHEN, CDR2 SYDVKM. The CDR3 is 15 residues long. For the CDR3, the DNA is TGTGCCAGCAGTTTAATACAGGTTGCGAACACTGAAGCTTTCTTT. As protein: CASSLIQVANTEAFF.

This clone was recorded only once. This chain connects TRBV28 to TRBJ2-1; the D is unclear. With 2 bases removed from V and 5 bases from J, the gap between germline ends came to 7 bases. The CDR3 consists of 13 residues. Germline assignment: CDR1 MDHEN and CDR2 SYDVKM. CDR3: CASSLTQDNEQFF. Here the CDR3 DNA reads TGTGCCAGCAGTTTAACGCAGGACAATGAGCAGTTCTTC.

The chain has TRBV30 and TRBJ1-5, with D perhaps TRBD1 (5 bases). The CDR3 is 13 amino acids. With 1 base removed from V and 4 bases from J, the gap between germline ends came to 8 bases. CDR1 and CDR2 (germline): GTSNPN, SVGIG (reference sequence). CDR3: CAWSGQQNQPQHF. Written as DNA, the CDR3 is TGTGCCTGGAGTGGACAGCAAAATCAGCCCCAGCATTTT.

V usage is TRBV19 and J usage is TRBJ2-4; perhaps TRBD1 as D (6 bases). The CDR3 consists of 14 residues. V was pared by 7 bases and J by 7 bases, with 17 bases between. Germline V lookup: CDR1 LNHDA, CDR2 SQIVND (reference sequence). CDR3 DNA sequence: TGTGCCAGTACTCAGAACAGGGCAGTGAACATTCAGTACTTC. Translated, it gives CASTQNRAVNIQYF.

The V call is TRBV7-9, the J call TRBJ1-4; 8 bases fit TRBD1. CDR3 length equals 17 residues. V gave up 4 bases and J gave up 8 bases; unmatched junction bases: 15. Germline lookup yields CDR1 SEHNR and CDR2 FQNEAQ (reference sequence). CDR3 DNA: TGTGCCAGCAGCTCCCGGCAGGCGACAGGGGTTGCAGAAAAACTGTTTTTT. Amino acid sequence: CASSSRQATGVAEKLFF.

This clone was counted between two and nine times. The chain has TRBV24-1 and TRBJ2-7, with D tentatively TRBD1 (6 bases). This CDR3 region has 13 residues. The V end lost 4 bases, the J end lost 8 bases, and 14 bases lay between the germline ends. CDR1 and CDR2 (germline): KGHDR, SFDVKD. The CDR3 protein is CATSDIEQGKQYF. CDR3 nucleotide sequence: TGTGCCACCAGTGACATCGAACAGGGAAAGCAGTACTTC.

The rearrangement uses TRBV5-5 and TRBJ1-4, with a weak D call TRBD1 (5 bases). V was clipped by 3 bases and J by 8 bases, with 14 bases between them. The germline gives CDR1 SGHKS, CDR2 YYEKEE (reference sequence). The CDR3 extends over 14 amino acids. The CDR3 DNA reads TGTGCCAGCAGCTCGCCTGGGGGAGGCGAAAAACTGTTTTTT. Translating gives CASSSPGGGEKLFF.

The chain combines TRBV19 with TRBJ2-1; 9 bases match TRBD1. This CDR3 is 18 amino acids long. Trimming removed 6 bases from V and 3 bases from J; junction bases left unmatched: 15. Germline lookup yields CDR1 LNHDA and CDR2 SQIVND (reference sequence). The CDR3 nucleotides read TGTGCCAGTAGGCGAATAGGGTTGGGACAGGGCTACTACAATGAGCAGTTCTTC. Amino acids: CASRRIGLGQGYYNEQFF.

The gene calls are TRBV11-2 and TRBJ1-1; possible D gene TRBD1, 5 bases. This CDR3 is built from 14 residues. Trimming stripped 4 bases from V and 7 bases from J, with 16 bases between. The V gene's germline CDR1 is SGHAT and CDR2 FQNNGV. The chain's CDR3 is CASSSSDRLVEAFF. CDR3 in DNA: TGTGCCAGCAGCTCTTCTGACAGATTGGTTGAAGCTTTCTTT.

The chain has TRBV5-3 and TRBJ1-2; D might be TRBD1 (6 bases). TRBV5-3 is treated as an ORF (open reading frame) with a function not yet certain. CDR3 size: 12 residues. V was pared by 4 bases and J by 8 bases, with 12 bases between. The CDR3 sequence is CARSAGVGGYTF. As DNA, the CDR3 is TGTGCCAGAAGCGCAGGGGTAGGCGGCTACACCTTC.

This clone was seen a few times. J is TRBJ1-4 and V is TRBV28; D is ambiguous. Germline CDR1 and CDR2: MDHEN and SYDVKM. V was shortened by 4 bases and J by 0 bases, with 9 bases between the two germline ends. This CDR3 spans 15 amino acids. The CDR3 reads CASSSPDSTNEKLFF. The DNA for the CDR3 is TGTGCCAGCAGTTCTCCAGATTCAACTAATGAAAAACTGTTTTTT.

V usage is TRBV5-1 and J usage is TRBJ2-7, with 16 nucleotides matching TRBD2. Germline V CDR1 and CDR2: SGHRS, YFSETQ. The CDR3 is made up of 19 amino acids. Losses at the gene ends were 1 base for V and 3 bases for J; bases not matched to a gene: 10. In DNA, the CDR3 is TGCGCCAGCAGCTTGAGAGATGCGGGGACTAGCGGGAGGGTCTACGAGCAGTACTTC. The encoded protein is CASSLRDAGTSGRVYEQYF.

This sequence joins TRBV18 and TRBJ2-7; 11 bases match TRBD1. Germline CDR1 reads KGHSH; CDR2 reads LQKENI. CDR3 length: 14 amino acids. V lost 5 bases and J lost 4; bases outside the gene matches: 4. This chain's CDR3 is CASSTGTGGYEQYF. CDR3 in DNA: TGTGCCAGCTCAACCGGGACAGGGGGGTACGAGCAGTACTTC. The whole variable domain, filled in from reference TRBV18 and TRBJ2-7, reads NAGVMQNPRHLVRRRGQEARLRCSPMKGHSHVYWYRQLPEEGLKFMVYLQKENIIDESGMPKERFSAEFPKEGPSILRIQQVVRGDSAAYFCASSTGTGGYEQYFGPGTRLTVT.

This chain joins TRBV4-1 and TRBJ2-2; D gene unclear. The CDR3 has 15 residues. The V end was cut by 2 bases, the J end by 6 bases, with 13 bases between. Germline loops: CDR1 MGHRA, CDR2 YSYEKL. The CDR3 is CASSQSSVWAGELFF. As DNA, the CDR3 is TGCGCCAGCAGCCAATCGAGCGTTTGGGCCGGGGAGCTGTTTTTT.

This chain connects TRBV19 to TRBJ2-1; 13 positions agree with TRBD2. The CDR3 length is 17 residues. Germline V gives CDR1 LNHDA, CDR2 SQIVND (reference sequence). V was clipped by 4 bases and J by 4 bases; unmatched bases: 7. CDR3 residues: CASSRIPGLAGYNEQFF. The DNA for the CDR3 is TGTGCCAGTAGTAGAATACCGGGACTAGCGGGATACAATGAGCAGTTCTTC.

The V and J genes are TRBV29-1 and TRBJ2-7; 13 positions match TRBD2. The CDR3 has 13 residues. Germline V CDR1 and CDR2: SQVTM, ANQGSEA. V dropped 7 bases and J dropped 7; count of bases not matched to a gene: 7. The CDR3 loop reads CSAGGLAGWEQYF. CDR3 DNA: TGCAGCGCCGGGGGACTAGCGGGATGGGAGCAGTACTTC.

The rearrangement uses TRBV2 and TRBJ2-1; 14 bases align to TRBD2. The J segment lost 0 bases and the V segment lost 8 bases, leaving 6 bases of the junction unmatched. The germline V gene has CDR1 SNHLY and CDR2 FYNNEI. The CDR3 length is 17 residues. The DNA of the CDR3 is TGTGCCAGCTCCAACGGACTAGCGGGAGGCTCCTACAATGAGCAGTTCTTC. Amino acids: CASSNGLAGGSYNEQFF.

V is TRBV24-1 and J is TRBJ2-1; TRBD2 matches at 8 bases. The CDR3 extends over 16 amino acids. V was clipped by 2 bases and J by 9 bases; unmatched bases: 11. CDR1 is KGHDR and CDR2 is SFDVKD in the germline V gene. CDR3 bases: TGTGCCACCAGTGATTCCAAGCGGGGTAGCGGGACTGAGCAGTTCTTC. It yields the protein CATSDSKRGSGTEQFF.

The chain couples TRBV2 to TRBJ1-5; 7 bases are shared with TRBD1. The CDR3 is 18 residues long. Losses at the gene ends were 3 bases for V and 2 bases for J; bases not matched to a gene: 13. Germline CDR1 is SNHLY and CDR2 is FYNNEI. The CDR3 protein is CASSERGQGIKGNQPQHF. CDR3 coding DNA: TGTGCCAGCAGTGAGAGGGGGCAGGGGATTAAAGGCAATCAGCCCCAGCATTTT.

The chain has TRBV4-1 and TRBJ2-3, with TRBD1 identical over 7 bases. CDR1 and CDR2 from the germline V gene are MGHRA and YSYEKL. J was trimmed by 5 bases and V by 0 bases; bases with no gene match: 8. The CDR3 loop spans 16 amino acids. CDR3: CASSQDRTGGQDTQYF. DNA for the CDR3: TGCGCCAGCAGCCAAGACCGGACAGGCGGTCAAGATACGCAGTATTTT.

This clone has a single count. DNA of the CDR3: TGTGCCAGCTCACCGGGGACCGGGAGCTCTGGAAACACCATATATTTT. Protein sequence: CASSPGTGSSGNTIYF. This chain joins TRBV18 and TRBJ1-3; D may be TRBD1 (5 bases). The CDR3 loop spans 16 amino acids. V lost 3 bases, J lost 0 bases, and 12 bases lay in between. The germline V gene has CDR1 KGHSH and CDR2 LQKENI. The full variable domain, in which reference TRBV18 and TRBJ1-3 provide the parts outside the CDR3, is NAGVMQNPRHLVRRRGQEARLRCSPMKGHSHVYWYRQLPEEGLKFMVYLQKENIIDESGMPKERFSAEFPKEGPSILRIQQVVRGDSAAYFCASSPGTGSSGNTIYFGEGSWLTVV.

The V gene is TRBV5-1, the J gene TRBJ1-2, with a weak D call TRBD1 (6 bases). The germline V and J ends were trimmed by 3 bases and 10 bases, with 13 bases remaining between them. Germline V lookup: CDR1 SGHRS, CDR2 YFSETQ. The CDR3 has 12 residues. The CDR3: CASSWGHPPYTF. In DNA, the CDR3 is TGCGCCAGCAGCTGGGGACACCCACCCTACACCTTC.

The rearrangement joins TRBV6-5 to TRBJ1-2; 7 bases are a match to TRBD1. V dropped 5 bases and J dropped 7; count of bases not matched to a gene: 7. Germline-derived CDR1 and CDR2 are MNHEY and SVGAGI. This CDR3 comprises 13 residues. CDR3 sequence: CASSLTRGAGYTF. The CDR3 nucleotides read TGTGCCAGCAGTCTTACCAGGGGGGCTGGCTACACCTTC.

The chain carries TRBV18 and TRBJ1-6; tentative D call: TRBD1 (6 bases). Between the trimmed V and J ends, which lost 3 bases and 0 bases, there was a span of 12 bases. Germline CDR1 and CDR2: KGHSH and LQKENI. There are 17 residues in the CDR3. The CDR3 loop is CASSPQGPSSYNSPLHF. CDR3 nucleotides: TGTGCCAGCTCACCCCAGGGGCCGAGCTCCTATAATTCACCCCTCCACTTT.